The 12 T cell receptor beta chains given below trace back to one sample, sequenced in a study of T-cell memory formation after mild COVID-19. Each CDR3 protein gets one entry after TCRdb re-called the 5' RACE reads with MiXCR. Of 110,000 to 150,000 distinct CDR3 sequences in the sample, around 27% are singletons; the top ten hold approximately 25%. Sequenced: PBMCs or a T cell subset sorted from them (not recorded which). The receptors stem from an adult woman who had mild COVID-19 (a few samples of this study predate the infection). Cell type and time point are not known.

The rearrangement uses TRBV12-3 or TRBV12-4 and TRBJ2-5, with D perhaps TRBD2 (6 bases). This CDR3 is 14 amino acids long. V shed 1 base and J shed 4 bases, with 10 bases lying between them. CDR3 region: CASSLGTGVETQYF. The CDR3 coding sequence is TGTGCCAGCAGTTTAGGGACGGGGGTAGAGACCCAGTACTTC.

The V and J genes are TRBV7-2 and TRBJ1-2; no reliable D call. The CDR3 runs to 15 residues. In germline, CDR1 is SGHTA, CDR2 FQGNSA. Trimming stripped 5 bases from V and 0 bases from J, with 13 bases between. The CDR3 reads CASSREMTANYGYTF. The DNA for the CDR3 is TGTGCCAGCAGCCGAGAAATGACGGCTAACTATGGCTACACCTTC. The full variable domain, with the rest looked up from reference TRBV7-2 and TRBJ1-2, is GAGVSQSPSNKVTEKGKDVELRCDPISGHTALYWYRQSLGQGLEFLIYFQGNSAPDKSGLPSDRFSAERTGGSVSTLTIQRTQQEDSAVYLCASSREMTANYGYTFGSGTRLTVV.

This clonotype was counted between two and nine times. The chain uses TRBV25-1 and TRBJ2-3; D unclear. This CDR3 has 14 residues. Germline V CDR1 and CDR2: MGHDK, SYGVNS. Trimming took off 2 bases at V and 2 bases at J, with 8 bases between the two ends. CDR3 residues: CASSENSLTDTQYF. CDR3 nucleotides: TGTGCCAGCAGTGAAAACTCCCTCACAGATACGCAGTATTTT.

V gene TRBV6-2 or TRBV6-3 combines with J gene TRBJ1-1; D gene unclear. V was trimmed by 1 base and J by 3 bases, leaving 12 bases between them. This CDR3 spans 15 amino acids. CDR1 is MNHEY, CDR2 SVGEGT, per germline. The CDR3 region has the DNA TGTGCCAGCAGTTACTTGAGGTTAAGAGACACTGAAGCTTTCTTT. Its protein product is CASSYLRLRDTEAFF.

This clonotype has more than one count but fewer than ten. Its ends do not fully match the called genes, so a read error is possible. The chain joins TRBV29-1 to TRBJ2-1; TRBD2 matches at 8 bases. CDR1 and CDR2 (germline): SQVTM, ANQGSEA. This CDR3 spans 13 amino acids. CDR3 bases: TGCAGCTCCGGGGGGGGATCCTCCAATGAGCAGTTCTTC. It codes for CSSGGGSSNEQFF.

This clonotype was counted between two and nine times. This chain joins TRBV27 and TRBJ1-1; the D gene is possibly TRBD1 (6 bases). This CDR3 has 12 residues. The V gene's germline CDR1 is MNHEY and CDR2 SMNVEV (reference sequence). Trimming stripped 5 bases from V and 5 bases from J, with 9 bases between. The CDR3: CASSAGVTEAFF. CDR3 coding DNA: TGTGCCAGCAGTGCAGGGGTGACTGAAGCTTTCTTT.

Only a few counts were recorded for this clonotype. The chain's CDR3 is CASRSGTSGTDTQYF. CDR3 sequence (DNA): TGCGCCAGCAGGAGCGGGACCTCAGGGACAGATACGCAGTATTTT. V usage is TRBV4-1 and J usage is TRBJ2-3; 7 nucleotides align to TRBD2. The junction had 9 bases not matched to a gene; V was cut back by 6 bases and J by 3 bases. CDR3 length equals 15 residues. The germline gives CDR1 MGHRA, CDR2 YSYEKL.

The J gene is TRBJ2-7, the V gene TRBV7-6, with TRBD1 identical over 8 bases. The CDR3 has 14 amino acids. Germline CDR1 reads SGHVS; CDR2 reads FNYEAQ. Trimming at V came to 4 bases and at J to 3 bases, leaving 5 bases not matched to a gene. CDR3 nucleotides: TGTGCCAGCAGCTCGGGACAGGAGCACTACGAGCAGTACTTC. This codes for CASSSGQEHYEQYF.

This chain connects TRBV7-2 to TRBJ2-2; no clear D gene. CDR1 is SGHTA, CDR2 FQGNSA, per germline. Trimming shortened V by 3 bases and J by 4 bases, and 9 bases separated the two germline ends. This CDR3 has 14 amino acids. The CDR3 region has the DNA TGTGCCAGCAGCTTCCCTGAAATCACCGGGGAGCTGTTTTTT. Translating gives CASSFPEITGELFF.

This clonotype has more than one count but fewer than ten. V gene TRBV6-5 combines with J gene TRBJ2-1, with 12 bases lining up with TRBD2. J gave up 9 bases and V 4 bases, and 7 bases lay outside the gene matches. Per germline, CDR1 MNHEY and CDR2 SVGAGI. This CDR3 is 15 amino acids long. The CDR3 loop is CASSFRLAGEGEQFF. CDR3 nucleotide sequence: TGTGCCAGCAGTTTCCGACTAGCGGGAGAGGGTGAGCAGTTCTTC.

This clonotype was recorded a few times. The chain joins TRBV5-6 to TRBJ1-2; 9 nucleotides agree with TRBD1. The CDR3 has 15 amino acids. Per germline, CDR1 SGHDT and CDR2 YYEEEE. Trimming removed 7 bases from V and 8 bases from J; junction bases left unmatched: 15. CDR3 nucleotides: TGTGCCAGCGACGACGGGACAGGGATCGGGGGCGGCTACACCTTC. This encodes CASDDGTGIGGGYTF.

In its sample, this clonotype was seen a few times. The rearrangement links TRBV5-6 to TRBJ2-1; tentative D call: TRBD1 (6 bases). This CDR3 has 15 amino acids. V was cut by 4 bases and J by 4 bases, with 15 bases left in between. From germline, CDR1 is SGHDT and CDR2 YYEEEE. CDR3 DNA sequence: TGTGCCAGCAGCCCCAACAGGGTAACATACAATGAGCAGTTCTTC. This gives the protein CASSPNRVTYNEQFF.